This paragraph reports one TCR beta chain. Its antigen is as yet unknown. The CDR3 sequence is 11 residues long. Germline V gene data show CDR1 as SGDLS and CDR2 as YYNGEE. Trimming stripped 3 bases from V and 8 bases from J, with 8 bases between. The data were produced by immunoSEQ multiplex PCR, yet TCRdb's version contains in-frame clones alone and is incomplete. Counted here are roughly 150,000 clones, 93% occurring once; the ten biggest clones make up approximately 9%. This entry belongs to a study of T cell responses to AZD1222 COVID-19 vaccine. Study information: Second-dose schedules of about 4 or about 12 weeks were combined. Study observations and caveats: Unmutated variant regions reportedly attract nearly half of all spike-specific TCRs. There were mostly white British donors and more females than males, and clonal diversity was possibly underestimated. Scientists sampled the repertoires only once the peak T cell response had passed.

Sequencing used peripheral blood, obtained on day 0 of AZD1222 vaccination. This chain links TRBV9 with TRBJ1-2, with D hard to call. This TCR was sampled from an adult in good health. The CDR3 sequence: CASSDIWGYTF. The CDR3, as DNA: TGTGCCAGCAGCGACATCTGGGGCTACACCTTC.